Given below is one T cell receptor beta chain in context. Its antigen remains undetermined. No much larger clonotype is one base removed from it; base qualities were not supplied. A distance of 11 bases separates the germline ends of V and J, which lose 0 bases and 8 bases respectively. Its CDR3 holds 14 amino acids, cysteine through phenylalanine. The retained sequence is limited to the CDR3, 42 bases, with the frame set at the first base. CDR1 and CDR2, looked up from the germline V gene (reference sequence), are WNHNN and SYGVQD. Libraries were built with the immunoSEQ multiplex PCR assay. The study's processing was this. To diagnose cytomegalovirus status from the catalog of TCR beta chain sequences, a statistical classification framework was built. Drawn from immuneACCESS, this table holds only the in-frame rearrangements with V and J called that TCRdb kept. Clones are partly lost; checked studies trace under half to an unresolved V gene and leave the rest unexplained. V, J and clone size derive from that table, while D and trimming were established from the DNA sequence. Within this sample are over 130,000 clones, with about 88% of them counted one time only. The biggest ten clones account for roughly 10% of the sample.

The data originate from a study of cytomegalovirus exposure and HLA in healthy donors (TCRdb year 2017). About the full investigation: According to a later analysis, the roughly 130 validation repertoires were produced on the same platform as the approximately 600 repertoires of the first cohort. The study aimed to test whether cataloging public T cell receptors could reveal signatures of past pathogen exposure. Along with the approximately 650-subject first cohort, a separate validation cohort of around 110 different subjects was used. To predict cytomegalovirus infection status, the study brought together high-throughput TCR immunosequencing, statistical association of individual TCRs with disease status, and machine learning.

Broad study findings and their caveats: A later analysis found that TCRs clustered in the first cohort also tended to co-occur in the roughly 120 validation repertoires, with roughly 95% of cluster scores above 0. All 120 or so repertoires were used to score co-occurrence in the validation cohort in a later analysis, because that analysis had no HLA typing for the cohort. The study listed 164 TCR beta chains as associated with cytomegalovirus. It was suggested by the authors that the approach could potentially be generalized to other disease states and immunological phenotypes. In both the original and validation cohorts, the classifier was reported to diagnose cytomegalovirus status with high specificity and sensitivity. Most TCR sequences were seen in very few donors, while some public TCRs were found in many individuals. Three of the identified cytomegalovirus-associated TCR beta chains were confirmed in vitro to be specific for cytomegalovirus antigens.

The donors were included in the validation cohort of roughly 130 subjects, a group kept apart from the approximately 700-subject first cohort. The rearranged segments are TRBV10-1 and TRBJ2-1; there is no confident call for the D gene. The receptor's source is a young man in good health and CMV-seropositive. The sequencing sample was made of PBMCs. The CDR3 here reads CASSESGRPDEQFF. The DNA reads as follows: TGCGCCAGCAGTGAGTCGGGCAGGCCCGATGAGCAGTTCTTC.